Detailed here is one T cell receptor (beta chain). The antigen is undetermined. The data originate from a study of blood T cells in healthy people across ages. Overall study findings and caveats: Per million T cells, TCR beta diversity dropped about linearly as age rose. Whereas aged donors had fewer naive CD4+ cells, long-lived donors had more of them and higher diversity.

The V gene's germline CDR1 is MDHEN and CDR2 SYDVKM. This CDR3 has 16 amino acids. V was pared by 6 bases and J by 3 bases, with 21 bases between. PCR was performed a second time for about 7 to 12 cycles using a sample-barcoded 5' primer and a J-beta primer mix. TCRdb reanalysed the 5' RACE reads using MiXCR and keeps one entry per CDR3 protein. The sample records about 1,000,000 distinct CDR3 sequences, under 45% being singletons. Isolation recovered at least 6 million PBMCs from every sample. Sequencing was performed on blood. This TCR came from an older woman in good health. The chain combines TRBV28 with TRBJ2-7; D might be TRBD1 (5 bases). CDR3 nucleotides: TGTGCCAGCAGCGAGTTTGTGCAGGGTGTAAGCTACGAGCAGTACTTC. Translated: CASSEFVQGVSYEQYF. Full variable domain (outside the CDR3, taken from reference TRBV28 and TRBJ2-7): DVKVTQSSRYLVKRTGEKVFLECVQDMDHENMFWYRQDPGLGLRLIYFSYDVKMKEKGDIPEGYSVSREKKERFSLILESASTNQTSMYLCASSEFVQGVSYEQYFGPGTRLTVT.